Presented here are 10 T cell receptor beta chains from one specimen sequenced in a study of chemoradiotherapy in HPV16-positive cancers. Measured with immunoSEQ multiplex PCR; TCRdb has only the in-frame clones, and not every one. The sample records about 6,600 clones, about 84% being singletons. Specimen: tumor tissue, collected from a patient who underwent chemoradiotherapy. These receptors came from a human donor with HPV-associated anogenital cancer.

The chain has TRBV21-1 and TRBJ2-1; the listed D gene, TRBD2, was not tested against the DNA. TRBV21-1 constitutes a pseudogene. This CDR3 spans 17 amino acids. CDR3 sequence: CASSNTSSGPVYNEQFF. CDR3 nucleotides: TGTGCCAGCAGCAATACATCCAGCGGGCCGGTCTACAATGAGCAGTTCTTC.

The rearrangement uses TRBV6-5 and TRBJ1-1; the D gene is possibly TRBD1 (6 bases). This CDR3 is built from 15 residues. The germline CDR1 and CDR2 sequences are MNHEY and SVGAGI. Trimming removed 7 bases at V and 2 bases at J, with 17 bases between. CDR3 in DNA: TGTGCCAGCACCGACGGGGGGGGCCCTAACACTGAAGCTTTCTTT. Its protein is CASTDGGGPNTEAFF.

The chain recombines TRBV5-5 with TRBJ2-5, with TRBD2 matching 9 bases. This CDR3 contains 17 residues. After removal of 6 bases from V and 3 bases from J, the junction contained 15 bases not matched to a gene. Germline lookup yields CDR1 SGHKS and CDR2 YYEKEE (reference sequence). The CDR3 DNA reads TGTGCCAGCATCCGGGGGTCGGCGGGGGGGCTCGAAGAGACCCAGTACTTC. It specifies CASIRGSAGGLEETQYF. The variable domain in full, completed from reference TRBV5-5 and TRBJ2-5, reads DAGVTQSPTHLIKTRGQQVTLRCSPISGHKSVSWYQQVLGQGPQFIFQYYEKEERGRGNFPDRFSARQFPNYSSELNVNALLLGDSALYLCASIRGSAGGLEETQYFGPGTRLLVL.

This clone was observed a few times. CDR3 residues: CASSSSGGSGDEQFF. Here the CDR3 DNA reads TGTGCCAGCAGTTCATCAGGGGGGAGTGGCGATGAGCAGTTCTTC. The rearrangement joins TRBV6-4 to TRBJ2-1, with D possibly matching TRBD1 (7 bases). The ends were cut back, 5 bases at V and 8 bases at J, with 19 bases in the middle. CDR1 and CDR2 from the germline V gene are MRHNA and SNTAGT. CDR3 size: 15 residues.

CDR3 bases: TGTGCCAGCAGCCAAGCCCCCAGGACTGGAAACACCATATATTTT. Protein sequence: CASSQAPRTGNTIYF. This chain joins TRBV6-6 and TRBJ1-3; D uncertain. The germline gives CDR1 MNHNY, CDR2 SVGAGI (reference sequence). The length of the CDR3 is 15 residues. Trimming cost V 6 bases and J 2 bases, with 14 bases left between them.

V and J are TRBV4-3 and TRBJ2-1, with D possibly being TRBD2 (7 bases). The CDR3 length is 18 residues. Trimming took off 4 bases at V and 4 bases at J, with 23 bases between the two ends. From germline, CDR1 is LGHNA and CDR2 YSLEER. DNA of the CDR3: TGCGCCAGCAGCCTAAGGAAGGAGGGGGGGCTCGGGTACAATGAGCAGTTCTTC. Protein sequence: CASSLRKEGGLGYNEQFF.

V gene TRBV6-6 combines with J gene TRBJ1-1; 8 bases match TRBD1. The CDR3 is 14 residues long. The V and J ends lost 6 bases and 2 bases, in that order; junction bases with no gene match: 5. Per germline, CDR1 MNHNY and CDR2 SVGAGI (reference sequence). CDR3 sequence (DNA): TGTGCCAGCAGCTGGGGACAGGCAAACACTGAAGCTTTCTTT. This encodes CASSWGQANTEAFF.

V is TRBV10-3 and J is TRBJ2-3, with 8 nucleotides matching TRBD2. This CDR3 contains 16 residues. In germline, CDR1 is ENHRY, CDR2 SYGVKD. V shed 0 bases and J 1 base; nucleotides not matched to a gene: 3. The CDR3 bases are TGTGCCATCAGTGAGTCGACTAGCGTCGGCACAGATACGCAGTATTTT. It specifies CAISESTSVGTDTQYF.

The gene calls are TRBV19 and TRBJ1-2, with 8 bases identical to TRBD1. With 7 bases clipped from V and 6 bases from J, the junction kept 10 bases outside the gene matches. The CDR3 runs to 14 residues. CDR1 is LNHDA, CDR2 SQIVND, per germline (reference sequence). CDR3 amino acids: CASTPTGVLNGYTF. In DNA, the CDR3 is TGTGCCAGTACACCGACAGGGGTACTTAATGGCTACACCTTC.

V is TRBV6-5 and J is TRBJ1-4; 7 bases are a match to TRBD1. The J segment lost 11 bases and the V segment lost 0 bases, leaving 9 bases of the junction unmatched. The CDR3 covers 15 residues. From germline, CDR1 is MNHEY and CDR2 SVGAGI. The CDR3, as DNA: TGTGCCAGCAGTTACTCTTGGGACAGTGTAGGGAAACTGTTTTTT. Residues: CASSYSWDSVGKLFF.